This is a list of T cell receptor beta chains from one sample in a study of blood T cell repertoires in COVID-19. The method was immunoSEQ multiplex PCR; TCRdb's version includes in-frame clones alone and lacks a portion of them. Of 150,000 to 200,000 clones listed, about 90% were seen once; the top ten hold roughly 1.2%. Sequencing was performed on PBMCs or T cells enriched from blood (not recorded which). The receptors were sampled from a human donor with acute COVID-19. The donor label of this sample is uncertain. Each CDR3 is given with its conserved first and last residue. Fields, in order: V gene, clone size, J gene, CDR3 protein. For some rows the clone size is stated as once, few or many, or as a class when expanded; others skip it.

v_gene: TRBV7-2
abundance: .
j_gene: TRBJ2-1
CDR3aa: CASSLGGGTSSEQFF

v_gene: TRBV29-1
abundance: .
j_gene: TRBJ1-2
CDR3aa: CSVEEWGGDGYTF

v_gene: TRBV7-3
abundance: .
j_gene: TRBJ2-1
CDR3aa: CASSGQGAAEQFF

v_gene: TRBV12-5
abundance: .
j_gene: TRBJ2-3
CDR3aa: CASGPPSTGKGDTQYF

v_gene: TRBV7-2
abundance: .
j_gene: TRBJ2-1
CDR3aa: CASSLGLAGGNEQFF

v_gene: TRBV24-1
abundance: .
j_gene: TRBJ2-3
CDR3aa: CATSDLSQGTDTQYF

v_gene: TRBV12-3/TRBV12-4
abundance: .
j_gene: TRBJ1-2
CDR3aa: CASSSGQALGYTF

v_gene: TRBV9
abundance: .
j_gene: TRBJ1-6
CDR3aa: CASSVEDRESPLHF

v_gene: TRBV7-8
abundance: once
j_gene: TRBJ2-7
CDR3aa: CASSPIRDRSYEQYF

v_gene: TRBV28
abundance: .
j_gene: TRBJ2-3
CDR3aa: CASSPDTSSTDTQYF

v_gene: TRBV5-1
abundance: .
j_gene: TRBJ2-7
CDR3aa: CASSLTGGTYEQYF

v_gene: TRBV30
abundance: .
j_gene: TRBJ2-5
CDR3aa: CARRPKGRETQYF

v_gene: TRBV18
abundance: .
j_gene: TRBJ2-2
CDR3aa: CASSPQGNGELFF

v_gene: TRBV7-3
abundance: .
j_gene: TRBJ2-1
CDR3aa: CASSSGVDSPGDEQFF